This TCR beta chain appears in the sequencing data of a study of OX40 agonist ivuxolimab in advanced cancers. This CDR3 is 16 amino acids long. Germline-derived CDR1 and CDR2 are SGHTA and FQGNSA. V was trimmed by 5 bases and J by 2 bases, leaving 13 bases between them. Assay: immunoSEQ multiplex PCR; the TCRdb copy retains only in-frame clones and omits some. Among fewer than 65,000 clones, 75% to 90% were seen once, and the ten largest hold 9.5% to 14%. Sample: CD4+ or CD8+ T cells sorted from blood, taken in a trial of the OX40 agonist ivuxolimab. This TCR was recovered from an adult with an advanced solid tumor such as melanoma, head and neck, liver or kidney cancer. The chain has TRBV7-2 and TRBJ2-6; no clear D gene. The CDR3 nucleotides are TGTGCCAGCAGCCGCAGCAGTGGAGCTGGGGCCAACGTCCTGACTTTC. This translates into CASSRSSGAGANVLTF.